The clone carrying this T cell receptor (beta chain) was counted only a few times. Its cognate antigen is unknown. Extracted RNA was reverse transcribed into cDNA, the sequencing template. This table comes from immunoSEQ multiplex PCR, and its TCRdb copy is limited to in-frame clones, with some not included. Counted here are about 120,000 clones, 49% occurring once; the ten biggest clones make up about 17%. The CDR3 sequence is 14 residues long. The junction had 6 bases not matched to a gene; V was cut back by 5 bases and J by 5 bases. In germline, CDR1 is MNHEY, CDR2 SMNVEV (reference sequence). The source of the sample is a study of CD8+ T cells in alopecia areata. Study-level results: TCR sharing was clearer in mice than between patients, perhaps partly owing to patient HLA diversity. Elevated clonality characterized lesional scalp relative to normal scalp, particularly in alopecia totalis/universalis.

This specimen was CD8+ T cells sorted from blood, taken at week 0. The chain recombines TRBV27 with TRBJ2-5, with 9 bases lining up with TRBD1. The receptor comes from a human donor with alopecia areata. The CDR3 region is CASSEDRGGETQYF. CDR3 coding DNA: TGTGCCAGCAGTGAGGACAGGGGTGGGGAGACCCAGTACTTC.